These T cell receptor beta chains were read from a single sample in a study of CD8 T cells in Susac syndrome. One entry per CDR3 protein, called by TCRdb with MiXCR from the immunoSEQ multiplex PCR reads. There are about 170,000 distinct CDR3 sequences in the sample; about 94% occur only once, and roughly 0.1% lies in the top ten. Specimen: CD4+ T cells from PBMCs. These receptors came from a human donor with multiple sclerosis. CDR3s include the opening cysteine and the closing phenylalanine or tryptophan. D genes are given only for firm matches. Not all rows give a size; the values are once, few, many and, for expanded clones, a class.

v_call: TRBV7-8
j_call: TRBJ2-5
d_call: TRBD2
clone_size: NA
cdr3_aa: CASSLEPSAGGPSETQYF
cdr3_nt: TGTGCCAGCAGCTTAGAGCCCTCAGCGGGAGGGCCGTCGGAAACCCAGTACTTC

v_call: TRBV7-2
j_call: TRBJ1-1
d_call: TRBD1
clone_size: NA
cdr3_aa: CASSGSGTGNTEAFF
cdr3_nt: TGTGCCAGCAGCGGCTCCGGGACAGGGAACACTGAAGCTTTCTTT

v_call: TRBV20-1
j_call: TRBJ1-2
d_call: NA
clone_size: NA
cdr3_aa: CSAREGSDGYTF
cdr3_nt: TGCAGTGCTAGGGAGGGGTCGGATGGCTACACCTTC

v_call: TRBV4-2
j_call: TRBJ1-2
d_call: TRBD1
clone_size: NA
cdr3_aa: CASSQDPGGTGGYTF
cdr3_nt: TGTGCCAGCAGCCAAGATCCAGGGGGCACGGGGGGCTACACCTTC

v_call: TRBV3-1
j_call: TRBJ2-2
d_call: NA
clone_size: NA
cdr3_aa: CASTSRLGGTGELFF
cdr3_nt: TGTGCCAGCACCTCCAGACTAGGCGGGACCGGGGAGCTGTTTTTT

v_call: TRBV4-2
j_call: TRBJ1-1
d_call: NA
clone_size: NA
cdr3_aa: CASSQGAVRALMNTEAFF
cdr3_nt: TGTGCCAGCAGCCAAGGTGCGGTCAGGGCTCTTATGAACACTGAAGCTTTCTTT

v_call: TRBV9
j_call: TRBJ1-2
d_call: NA
clone_size: NA
cdr3_aa: CASSVASWVGIYGYTF
cdr3_nt: TGTGCCAGCAGCGTAGCTTCCTGGGTCGGGATATATGGCTACACCTTC

v_call: TRBV28
j_call: TRBJ2-5
d_call: NA
clone_size: NA
cdr3_aa: CASNHEGFDETQYF
cdr3_nt: TGTGCCAGCAATCATGAAGGGTTTGATGAGACCCAGTACTTC

v_call: TRBV28
j_call: TRBJ2-5
d_call: NA
clone_size: NA
cdr3_aa: CASSRTATTEETQYF
cdr3_nt: TGTGCCAGCAGTAGGACAGCAACGACAGAAGAGACCCAGTACTTC

v_call: TRBV2
j_call: TRBJ2-5
d_call: TRBD2
clone_size: NA
cdr3_aa: CASGRGGGFQETQYF
cdr3_nt: TGTGCCAGCGGGCGAGGCGGGGGGTTCCAAGAGACCCAGTACTTC

v_call: TRBV30
j_call: TRBJ1-5
d_call: NA
clone_size: NA
cdr3_aa: CAWSVTRDPLQPQHF
cdr3_nt: TGTGCCTGGAGTGTAACCAGGGACCCCTTACAGCCCCAGCATTTT

v_call: TRBV6-1
j_call: TRBJ1-1
d_call: TRBD1
clone_size: once
cdr3_aa: CASSVTGGTEAFF
cdr3_nt: TGTGCCAGCAGTGTCACAGGGGGAACTGAAGCTTTCTTT

v_call: TRBV20-1
j_call: TRBJ2-7
d_call: NA
clone_size: NA
cdr3_aa: CSARDQYEQYF
cdr3_nt: TGCAGTGCTAGAGATCAGTACGAGCAGTACTTC

v_call: TRBV28
j_call: TRBJ1-1
d_call: NA
clone_size: NA
cdr3_aa: CASSYGGTNTEAFF
cdr3_nt: TGTGCCAGCAGTTACGGGGGTACGAACACTGAAGCTTTCTTT

v_call: TRBV12-3/TRBV12-4
j_call: TRBJ1-1
d_call: NA
clone_size: NA
cdr3_aa: CASSFRTANTEAFF
cdr3_nt: TGTGCCAGCAGTTTTAGGACGGCGAACACTGAAGCTTTCTTT

v_call: TRBV20-1
j_call: TRBJ2-7
d_call: TRBD2
clone_size: NA
cdr3_aa: CSARDGTSRPNSYEQYF
cdr3_nt: TGCAGTGCTAGGGATGGGACTAGCCGACCAAATTCCTACGAGCAGTACTTC

v_call: TRBV7-2
j_call: TRBJ1-2
d_call: NA
clone_size: NA
cdr3_aa: CASREDGNYGYTF
cdr3_nt: TGTGCCAGCAGGGAGGACGGAAACTATGGCTACACCTTC

v_call: TRBV2
j_call: TRBJ1-2
d_call: TRBD1
clone_size: NA
cdr3_aa: CASSSDRVYGYTF
cdr3_nt: TGTGCCAGCAGCTCCGACAGGGTCTATGGCTACACCTTC

v_call: TRBV5-4
j_call: TRBJ2-7
d_call: TRBD1
clone_size: NA
cdr3_aa: CASSARDSYEQYF
cdr3_nt: TGTGCCAGCAGCGCCCGGGACAGCTACGAGCAGTACTTC

v_call: TRBV30
j_call: TRBJ1-2
d_call: NA
clone_size: NA
cdr3_aa: CAWSAGRSGDGYTF
cdr3_nt: TGTGCCTGGAGTGCAGGTCGATCAGGGGATGGCTACACCTTC

v_call: TRBV9
j_call: TRBJ2-1
d_call: NA
clone_size: NA
cdr3_aa: CASSVVQASPNEQFF
cdr3_nt: TGTGCCAGCAGCGTAGTGCAGGCCTCCCCAAATGAGCAGTTCTTC

v_call: TRBV2
j_call: TRBJ2-1
d_call: NA
clone_size: NA
cdr3_aa: CASSGQYNEQFF
cdr3_nt: TGTGCCAGCAGTGGACAGTACAATGAGCAGTTCTTC

v_call: TRBV10-3
j_call: TRBJ1-2
d_call: NA
clone_size: NA
cdr3_aa: CAISEIVGNYGYTF
cdr3_nt: TGTGCCATCAGTGAAATAGTAGGGAACTATGGCTACACCTTC

v_call: TRBV12-3/TRBV12-4
j_call: TRBJ2-1
d_call: NA
clone_size: NA
cdr3_aa: CASRRRGAASSYNEQFF
cdr3_nt: TGTGCCAGCAGGAGACGAGGTGCAGCTAGCTCCTACAATGAGCAGTTCTTC

v_call: TRBV5-1
j_call: TRBJ1-2
d_call: TRBD1
clone_size: NA
cdr3_aa: CASSLLDGTGRHGDF
cdr3_nt: TGCGCCAGCAGCTTGTTGGACGGGACAGGGCGCCATGGAGACTTC

v_call: TRBV9
j_call: TRBJ2-3
d_call: NA
clone_size: NA
cdr3_aa: CASSGPQLDTQYF
cdr3_nt: TGTGCCAGCAGCGGCCCCCAACTAGATACGCAGTATTTT

v_call: TRBV7-3
j_call: TRBJ2-1
d_call: NA
clone_size: NA
cdr3_aa: CASSLYPGGLYNEQFF
cdr3_nt: TGTGCCAGCAGCTTATACCCAGGGGGGTTATACAATGAGCAGTTCTTC

v_call: TRBV9
j_call: TRBJ2-1
d_call: NA
clone_size: NA
cdr3_aa: CASGNFDHEQFF
cdr3_nt: TGTGCCAGCGGCAATTTCGACCATGAGCAGTTCTTC

v_call: TRBV24-1
j_call: TRBJ2-7
d_call: TRBD2
clone_size: NA
cdr3_aa: CATSASWGGEQYF
cdr3_nt: TGTGCCACCAGTGCAAGCTGGGGGGGAGAGCAGTACTTC

v_call: TRBV20-1
j_call: TRBJ2-7
d_call: TRBD2
clone_size: NA
cdr3_aa: CSARDYGTSGYEQYF
cdr3_nt: TGCAGTGCTAGAGATTATGGGACTAGCGGCTACGAGCAGTACTTC

v_call: TRBV9
j_call: TRBJ2-5
d_call: TRBD2
clone_size: NA
cdr3_aa: CASSGPSGGAETQYF
cdr3_nt: TGTGCCAGCAGCGGGCCTAGCGGGGGGGCCGAGACCCAGTACTTC

v_call: TRBV19
j_call: TRBJ1-1
d_call: NA
clone_size: NA
cdr3_aa: CATREQREAFF
cdr3_nt: TGTGCCACCCGGGAACAGAGAGAAGCTTTCTTT

v_call: TRBV13
j_call: TRBJ2-1
d_call: NA
clone_size: once
cdr3_aa: CASSFGGNSGNEQFF
cdr3_nt: TGTGCCAGCAGCTTTGGGGGGAATTCAGGTAATGAGCAGTTCTTC

v_call: TRBV10-3
j_call: TRBJ2-1
d_call: TRBD2
clone_size: NA
cdr3_aa: CAISDIGTSGSYEQFF
cdr3_nt: TGTGCCATCAGTGATATAGGGACTAGCGGGAGCTATGAGCAGTTCTTC

v_call: TRBV12-3/TRBV12-4
j_call: TRBJ2-7
d_call: NA
clone_size: NA
cdr3_aa: CASSFGQFYEQYF
cdr3_nt: TGTGCCAGCAGTTTCGGTCAGTTCTACGAGCAGTACTTC

v_call: TRBV7-2
j_call: TRBJ2-7
d_call: TRBD2
clone_size: NA
cdr3_aa: CASSPTSGVDEQYF
cdr3_nt: TGTGCCAGCAGCCCAACTAGCGGAGTGGACGAGCAGTACTTC

v_call: TRBV7-6
j_call: TRBJ2-7
d_call: NA
clone_size: NA
cdr3_aa: CASSLARDGSEQYF
cdr3_nt: TGTGCCAGCAGCTTAGCGCGGGACGGGTCGGAGCAGTACTTC

v_call: TRBV5-4
j_call: TRBJ2-3
d_call: TRBD2
clone_size: NA
cdr3_aa: CASSPRTSMTDTQYF
cdr3_nt: TGTGCCAGCAGCCCACGGACTAGTATGACAGATACGCAGTATTTT

v_call: TRBV7-3
j_call: TRBJ2-5
d_call: NA
clone_size: NA
cdr3_aa: CASSPRVGETQYF
cdr3_nt: TGTGCCAGCAGCCCCCGGGTAGGGGAGACCCAGTACTTC

v_call: TRBV5-1
j_call: TRBJ2-1
d_call: TRBD1
clone_size: NA
cdr3_aa: CASSVLGQEINEQFF
cdr3_nt: TGCGCCAGCAGCGTCTTGGGACAGGAAATAAATGAGCAGTTCTTC

v_call: TRBV29-1
j_call: TRBJ2-7
d_call: TRBD1
clone_size: NA
cdr3_aa: CSVGTGKPYEQYF
cdr3_nt: TGCAGCGTTGGGACAGGCAAGCCCTACGAGCAGTACTTC

v_call: TRBV20-1
j_call: TRBJ2-4
d_call: NA
clone_size: NA
cdr3_aa: CSASPHEGAKNIQYF
cdr3_nt: TGCAGTGCTTCCCCTCACGAGGGGGCCAAAAACATTCAGTACTTC

v_call: TRBV20-1
j_call: TRBJ2-7
d_call: NA
clone_size: NA
cdr3_aa: CSARVLLYEQYF
cdr3_nt: TGCAGTGCTAGAGTACTCCTCTACGAGCAGTACTTC